This T cell receptor beta chain emerged from a study of human T cells and chemical hapten exposure. Study-wide context: Epicutaneous patch tests delivered 0.01% DPC to the upper back, with evaluation at 6 days. Small discrepancies in pooled library volume mainly accounted for the varying TCR yields per sample.

CDR1 is LNHDA, CDR2 SQIVND, per germline (reference sequence). This CDR3 spans 11 amino acids. Time point of the sample: patch test 3, about 24 weeks after DPC sensitization. Noted treatment: therapeutic diphenylcyclopropenone sensitization with weekly scalp DPC. TCRdb redid the calling of the RACE reads with MiXCR, one entry per CDR3 protein. The sample comprises about 52,000 distinct CDR3 sequences, roughly a tenth of which are singletons, and 16% rests with the top ten. The chain combines TRBV19 with TRBJ1-5, with D perhaps TRBD1 (5 bases). The source material was whole blood, sampled in connection with sensitization to the hapten diphenylcyclopropenone (DPC). This sequence originates from a woman in her 40s with alopecia areata. Some clones in this sample may be carry-over from other donors' samples. The CDR3 protein is CIGVPKQPQHF. CDR3 in DNA: TGTATAGGGGTACCGAAGCAGCCCCAGCATTTT. The variable domain in full, with the rest retrieved from reference TRBV19 and TRBJ1-5, is DGGITQSPKYLFRKEGQNVTLSCEQNLNHDAMYWYRQDPGQGLRLIYYSQIVNDFQKGDIAEGYSVSREKKESFPLTVTSAQKNPTAFYLCIGVPKQPQHFGDGTRLSIL.